Here is one T cell receptor (beta chain) with its context. Its antigen is unknown. Libraries were prepared by immunoSEQ multiplex PCR; TCRdb keeps only in-frame clonotypes and omits some of them. The repertoire holds about 32,000 clones, with more than 70% as singletons. After stimulus-free culture, autoproliferating CFSE-dim and non-proliferating CFSE-high T cells were sequenced separately. Cultures began with roughly 5.4x10^7 CFSE-labeled PBMCs, unstimulated for six to seven days, with replicate wells pooled. Without exogenous stimuli, 0.45 to 0.55 uM CFSE-labeled PBMCs were cultured serum-free. The data were obtained in a study of memory B cells and T cells in multiple sclerosis. V was shortened by 3 bases and J by 9 bases, with 15 bases between the two germline ends. Germline CDR1 and CDR2: SGHRS and YFSETQ. The CDR3 extends over 14 amino acids.

The clonotype comes from a human donor with multiple sclerosis. The V and J genes are TRBV5-1 and TRBJ2-2; possible D gene TRBD2, 6 bases. Sequencing input: PBMCs from blood kept in culture. DNA of the CDR3: TGCGCCAGCAGCTCCGTACGGGGGAAGAGGGAGCTGTTTTTT. Residues: CASSSVRGKRELFF.